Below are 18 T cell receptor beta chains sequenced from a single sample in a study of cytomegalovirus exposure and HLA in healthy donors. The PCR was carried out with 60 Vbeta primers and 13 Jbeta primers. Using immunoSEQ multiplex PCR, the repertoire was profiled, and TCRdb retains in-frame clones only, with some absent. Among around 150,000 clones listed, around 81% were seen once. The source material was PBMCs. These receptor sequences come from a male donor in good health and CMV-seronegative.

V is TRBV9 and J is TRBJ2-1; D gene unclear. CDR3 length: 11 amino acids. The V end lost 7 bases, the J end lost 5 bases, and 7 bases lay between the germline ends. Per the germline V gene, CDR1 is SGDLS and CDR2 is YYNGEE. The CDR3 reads CASGPHNEQFF. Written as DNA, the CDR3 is TGTGCCAGCGGCCCCCACAATGAGCAGTTCTTC.

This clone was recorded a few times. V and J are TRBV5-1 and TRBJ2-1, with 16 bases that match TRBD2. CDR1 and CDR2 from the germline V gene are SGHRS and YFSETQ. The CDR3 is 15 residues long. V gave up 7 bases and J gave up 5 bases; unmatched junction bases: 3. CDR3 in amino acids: CASGTSGRGHNEQFF. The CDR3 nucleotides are TGCGCCAGCGGGACTAGCGGGAGGGGTCACAATGAGCAGTTCTTC.

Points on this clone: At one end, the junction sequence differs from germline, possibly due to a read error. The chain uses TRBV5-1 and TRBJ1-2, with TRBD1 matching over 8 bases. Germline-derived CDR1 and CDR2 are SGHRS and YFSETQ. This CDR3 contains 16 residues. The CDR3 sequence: CASSLEQGVNNYGYPF. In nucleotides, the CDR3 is TGCGCCAGCAGCTTGGAACAGGGGGTAAACAACTATGGCTACCCCTTC.

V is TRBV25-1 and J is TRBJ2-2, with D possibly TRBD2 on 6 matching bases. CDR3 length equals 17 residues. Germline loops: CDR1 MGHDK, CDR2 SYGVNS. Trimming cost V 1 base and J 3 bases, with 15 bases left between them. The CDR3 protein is CASSELLAEGYTGELFF. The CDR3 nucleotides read TGTGCCAGCAGTGAATTGTTGGCGGAGGGCTACACCGGGGAGCTGTTTTTT.

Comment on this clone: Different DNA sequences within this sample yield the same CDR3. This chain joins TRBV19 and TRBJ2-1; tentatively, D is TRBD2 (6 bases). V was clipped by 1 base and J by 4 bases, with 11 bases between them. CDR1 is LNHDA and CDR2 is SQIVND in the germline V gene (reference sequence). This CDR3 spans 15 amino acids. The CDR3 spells CASSIGGGTYNEQFF. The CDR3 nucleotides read TGTGCCAGTAGTATAGGCGGCGGGACTTACAATGAGCAGTTCTTC. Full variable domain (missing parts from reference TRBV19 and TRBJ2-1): DGGITQSPKYLFRKEGQNVTLSCEQNLNHDAMYWYRQDPGQGLRLIYYSQIVNDFQKGDIAEGYSVSREKKESFPLTVTSAQKNPTAFYLCASSIGGGTYNEQFFGPGTRLTVL.

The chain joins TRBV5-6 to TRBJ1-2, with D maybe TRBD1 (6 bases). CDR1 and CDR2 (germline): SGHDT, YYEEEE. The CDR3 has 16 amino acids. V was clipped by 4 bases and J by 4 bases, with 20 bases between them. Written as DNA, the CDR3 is TGTGCCAGCAGCACCAACCCCGACGGGGGGCCCTATGGCTACACCTTC. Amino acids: CASSTNPDGGPYGYTF.

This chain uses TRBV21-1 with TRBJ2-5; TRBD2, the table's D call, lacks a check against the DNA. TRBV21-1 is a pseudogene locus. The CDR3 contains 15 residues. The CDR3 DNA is TGTGCCAGCAGCAAATTTGGGCAGGCGGGGCCGACCCAGTACTTC. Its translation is CASSKFGQAGPTQYF.

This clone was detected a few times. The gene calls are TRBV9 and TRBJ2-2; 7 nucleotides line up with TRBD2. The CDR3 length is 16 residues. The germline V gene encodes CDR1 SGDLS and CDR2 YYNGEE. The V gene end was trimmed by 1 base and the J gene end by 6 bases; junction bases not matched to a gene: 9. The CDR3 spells CASSVMAGDPPGELFF. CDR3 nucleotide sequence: TGTGCCAGCAGCGTAATGGCGGGAGACCCCCCCGGGGAGCTGTTTTTT.

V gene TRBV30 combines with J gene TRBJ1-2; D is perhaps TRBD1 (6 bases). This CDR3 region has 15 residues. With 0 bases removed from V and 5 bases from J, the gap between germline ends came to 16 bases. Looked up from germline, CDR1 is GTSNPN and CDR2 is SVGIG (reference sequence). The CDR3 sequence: CAWSVPQGPRYGYTF. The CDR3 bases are TGTGCCTGGAGTGTACCCCAGGGGCCCAGATATGGCTACACCTTC.

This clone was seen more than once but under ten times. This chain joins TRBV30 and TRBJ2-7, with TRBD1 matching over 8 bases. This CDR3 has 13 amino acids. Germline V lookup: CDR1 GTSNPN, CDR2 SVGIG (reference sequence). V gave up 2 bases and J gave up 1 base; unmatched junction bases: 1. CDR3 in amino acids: CAWSHRGSYEQYF. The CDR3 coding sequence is TGTGCCTGGAGTCACAGGGGGTCCTACGAGCAGTACTTC.

The CDR3 coding sequence is TGCGCCAGCAGCGGAGACGCGGCGGGTGCTGGGGCCAACGTCCTGACTTTC. Its translation: CASSGDAAGAGANVLTF. The chain is built from TRBV4-3 and TRBJ2-6; tentatively, D is TRBD2 (5 bases). Germline-derived CDR1 and CDR2 are LGHNA and YSLEER. Trimming shortened V by 5 bases and J by 2 bases, and 16 bases separated the two germline ends. CDR3 length: 17 amino acids.

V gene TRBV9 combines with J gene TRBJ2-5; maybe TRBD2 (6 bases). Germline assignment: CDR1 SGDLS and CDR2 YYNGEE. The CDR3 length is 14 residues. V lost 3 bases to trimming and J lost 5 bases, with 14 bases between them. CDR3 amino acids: CASSATAGYETQYF. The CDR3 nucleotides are TGTGCCAGCAGCGCTACGGCGGGATATGAGACCCAGTACTTC.

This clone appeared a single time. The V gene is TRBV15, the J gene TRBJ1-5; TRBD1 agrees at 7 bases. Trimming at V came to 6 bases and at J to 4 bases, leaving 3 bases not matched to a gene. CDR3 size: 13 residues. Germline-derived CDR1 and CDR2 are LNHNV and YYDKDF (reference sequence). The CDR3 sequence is CATRTGPNQPQHF. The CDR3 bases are TGTGCCACCAGGACAGGGCCTAATCAGCCCCAGCATTTT.

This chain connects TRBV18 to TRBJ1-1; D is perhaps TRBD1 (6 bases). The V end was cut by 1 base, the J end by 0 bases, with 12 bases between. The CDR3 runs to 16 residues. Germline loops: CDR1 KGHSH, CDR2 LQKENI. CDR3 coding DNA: TGTGCCAGCTCACCACAGACAGGACAGATGAACACTGAAGCTTTCTTT. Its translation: CASSPQTGQMNTEAFF.

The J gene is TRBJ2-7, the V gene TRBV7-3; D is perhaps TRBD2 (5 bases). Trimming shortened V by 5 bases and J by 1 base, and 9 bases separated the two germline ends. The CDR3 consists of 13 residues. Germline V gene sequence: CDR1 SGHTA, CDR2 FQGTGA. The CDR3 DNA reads TGTGCCAGCAGCCCCCGGGGTTCCTACGAGCAGTACTTC. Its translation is CASSPRGSYEQYF. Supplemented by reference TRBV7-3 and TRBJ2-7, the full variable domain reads GAGVSQTPSNKVTEKGKYVELRCDPISGHTALYWYRQSLGQGPEFLIYFQGTGAADDSGLPNDRFFAVRPEGSVSTLKIQRTERGDSAVYLCASSPRGSYEQYFGPGTRLTVT.

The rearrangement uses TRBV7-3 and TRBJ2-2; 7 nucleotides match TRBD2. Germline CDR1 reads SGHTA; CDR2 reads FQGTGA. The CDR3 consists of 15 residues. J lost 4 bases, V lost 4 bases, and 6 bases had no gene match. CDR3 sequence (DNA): TGTGCCAGCAGCTCCGTGGGGGGGGGCACCGGGGAGCTGTTTTTT. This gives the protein CASSSVGGGTGELFF.

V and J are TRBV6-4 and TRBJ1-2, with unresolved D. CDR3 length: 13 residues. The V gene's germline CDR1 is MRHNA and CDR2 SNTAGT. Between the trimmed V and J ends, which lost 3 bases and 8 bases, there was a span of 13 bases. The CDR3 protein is CASSEQGLGGYTF. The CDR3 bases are TGTGCCAGCAGTGAACAAGGACTGGGAGGCTACACCTTC.

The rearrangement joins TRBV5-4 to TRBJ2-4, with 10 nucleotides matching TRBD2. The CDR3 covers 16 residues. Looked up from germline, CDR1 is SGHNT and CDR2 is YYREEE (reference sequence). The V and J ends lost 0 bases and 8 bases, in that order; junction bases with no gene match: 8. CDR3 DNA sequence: TGTGCCAGCAGCTTGGAGCCTAGCGGGAGTCGGGACATTCAGTACTTC. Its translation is CASSLEPSGSRDIQYF.